A selection of T cell receptor beta chains follows, all from one sample in a study of blood T cells in healthy people across ages. From the 5' RACE reads, TCRdb called clonotypes with MiXCR, one entry per CDR3 protein. This table has some 730,000 distinct CDR3 sequences, 22% appearing once. Sequenced input: blood. Source of these receptors: a man in his 70s in good health. The CDR3 runs from the conserved cysteine through the conserved F or W. A D gene is named only where the DNA matches it firmly. The size field is filled for only some rows; it gives once, few, many or a size class.

TRBV6-6,TRBD1,few,TRBJ1-4,CASSYSYRDSNEKLFF,TGTGCCAGCAGTTACTCCTACCGGGACAGTAATGAAAAACTGTTTTTT
TRBV12-3/TRBV12-4,TRBD2,NA,TRBJ2-4,CASSFTGGKNIQYF,TGTGCCAGCAGTTTCACGGGGGGCAAAAACATTCAGTACTTC
TRBV5-1,NA,NA,TRBJ2-2,CASGPSWTDTGELFF,TGCGCCAGCGGACCGTCCTGGACAGACACCGGGGAGCTGTTTTTT
TRBV5-1,TRBD2,few,TRBJ2-3,CASSSMVSGLNTDTQYF,TGCGCCAGCAGCTCGATGGTCTCGGGACTAAACACAGATACGCAGTATTTT
TRBV4-1,NA,NA,TRBJ2-7,CASSQERQGKQYF,TGCGCCAGCAGCCAAGAACGACAAGGGAAGCAGTACTTC
TRBV20-1,NA,NA,TRBJ1-2,CSAAGTTSLHGYTF,TGCAGTGCAGCCGGGACAACGAGTTTACATGGCTACACCTTC
TRBV11-2,NA,NA,TRBJ2-6,CASSPHRAGATVLTF,TGTGCCAGCAGCCCACACAGGGCTGGGGCCACCGTCCTGACTTTC
TRBV24-1,NA,NA,TRBJ2-5,CATSDPRGRSETQYF,TGTGCCACCAGTGATCCCCGGGGACGTTCGGAGACCCAGTACTTC
TRBV3-1,TRBD1,few,TRBJ1-4,CASSQRDRAPRREKLFF,TGTGCCAGCAGCCAGAGGGACAGGGCCCCACGGCGGGAAAAACTGTTTTTT
TRBV25-1,NA,NA,TRBJ1-4,CATAGRGRQVNEKLFF,TGTGCCACCGCCGGCCGGGGTCGGCAGGTTAATGAAAAACTGTTTTTT
TRBV28,NA,NA,TRBJ2-7,CASTRWPFSYF,TGTGCCAGCACCCGGTGGCCATTTTCGTACTTC
TRBV3-1,NA,NA,TRBJ1-2,CASSQDHMGQRTGYTF,TGTGCCAGCAGCCAAGATCACATGGGGCAAAGGACGGGCTACACCTTC
TRBV20-1,NA,few,TRBJ1-1,CSARDWGEGNTEAFF,TGCAGTGCTAGAGATTGGGGGGAGGGTAACACTGAAGCTTTCTTT
TRBV11-2,NA,NA,TRBJ1-2,CASSLSDRRPNYGYTF,TGTGCCAGCAGCTTAAGTGACAGGAGACCTAACTATGGCTACACCTTC
TRBV21-1,NA,NA,TRBJ1-6,CAMETGIISPLHF,TGTGCCATGGAGACAGGGATTATTTCACCCCTCCACTTT
TRBV29-1,NA,NA,TRBJ2-3,CSYYRGSTDTQYF,TGCAGCTACTACCGCGGGAGCACAGATACGCAGTATTTT
TRBV7-9,NA,NA,TRBJ2-4,CASSSTGTPLAKNIQYF,TGTGCCAGCAGCTCTACCGGGACACCTCTAGCCAAAAACATTCAGTACTTC
TRBV20-1,NA,NA,TRBJ2-3,CSARRSGTDTQYF,TGCAGTGCTAGACGAAGCGGCACAGATACGCAGTATTTT
TRBV15,TRBD1,NA,TRBJ1-2,CATSRARTGDGGYTF,TGTGCCACCAGCAGAGCCCGGACAGGGGATGGTGGCTACACCTTC
TRBV6-2/TRBV6-3,TRBD1,NA,TRBJ2-1,CASRPDRVSYNEQFF,TGTGCCAGCAGACCGGACAGGGTATCCTACAATGAGCAGTTCTTC
TRBV12-3/TRBV12-4,NA,NA,TRBJ2-1,CASSFYRITYNEQFF,TGTGCCAGCAGTTTCTACAGGATAACCTACAATGAGCAGTTCTTC
TRBV20-1,NA,NA,TRBJ1-5,CSARDYREMGNQPQHF,TGCAGTGCTAGGGACTACAGGGAGATGGGCAATCAGCCCCAGCATTTT
TRBV20-1,NA,few,TRBJ2-4,CSARAWGRSNLQNIQYF,TGCAGTGCTAGAGCATGGGGTCGGAGCAACCTGCAAAACATTCAGTACTTC
TRBV11-2,TRBD2,NA,TRBJ2-3,CASSLVAGGHTDTQYF,TGTGCCAGCAGCTTAGTAGCGGGGGGGCACACAGATACGCAGTATTTT
TRBV6-5,NA,NA,TRBJ2-2,CASRLLDRTGELFF,TGTGCCAGCAGGCTACTAGATAGGACCGGGGAGCTGTTTTTT
TRBV6-5,NA,NA,TRBJ1-2,CASSYGQGILGYTF,TGTGCCAGCAGTTACGGGCAGGGTATCCTTGGCTACACCTTC
TRBV5-1,NA,few,TRBJ2-3,CASSLDRRVGGDTQYF,TGCGCCAGCAGCTTGGATCGCAGGGTGGGTGGAGATACGCAGTATTTT
TRBV6-5,NA,many,TRBJ2-7,CASSYGGASYEQYF,TGTGCCAGCAGTTACGGGGGCGCGAGCTACGAGCAGTACTTC
TRBV12-3/TRBV12-4,TRBD2,NA,TRBJ2-1,CASSLSGGPIYNEQFF,TGTGCCAGCAGTTTAAGCGGGGGGCCCATTTACAATGAGCAGTTCTTC
TRBV5-1,NA,few,TRBJ2-7,CASSLLSQSPYEQYF,TGCGCCAGCAGCTTGCTCAGCCAGAGCCCCTACGAGCAGTACTTC
TRBV18,NA,few,TRBJ2-3,CASTASGGVRDTQYF,TGTGCCAGCACCGCATCCGGAGGGGTGAGAGATACGCAGTATTTT
TRBV2,TRBD1,NA,TRBJ1-5,CASSGGGAGQPQHF,TGTGCCAGCTCCGGAGGGGGCGCGGGTCAGCCCCAGCATTTT
TRBV24-1,NA,few,TRBJ2-1,CATSDYSDSSYNEQFF,TGTGCCACCAGTGATTACAGCGATAGCTCCTACAATGAGCAGTTCTTC
TRBV30,NA,few,TRBJ2-1,CAWSTTDRHEQFF,TGTGCCTGGAGTACGACCGACCGCCATGAGCAGTTCTTC
TRBV14,NA,few,TRBJ2-5,CASSLGWPRGETQYF,TGTGCCAGCAGCCTCGGGTGGCCAAGGGGGGAGACCCAGTACTTC
TRBV12-3/TRBV12-4,NA,NA,TRBJ2-1,CASSPIADEQFF,TGTGCCAGCAGCCCCATCGCTGATGAGCAGTTCTTC
TRBV7-2,NA,NA,TRBJ2-5,CASSTQTTQQETQYF,TGTGCCAGCAGCACCCAGACTACTCAACAAGAGACCCAGTACTTC
TRBV20-1,TRBD2,few,TRBJ2-3,CSARDSLAETTDTQYF,TGCAGTGCTAGAGATTCCCTAGCGGAGACCACAGATACGCAGTATTTT
TRBV10-1,NA,NA,TRBJ2-3,CASSEAMSTDTQYF,TGCGCCAGCAGTGAGGCTATGAGCACAGATACGCAGTATTTT
TRBV6-5,NA,NA,TRBJ2-7,CASRTTGADEQYF,TGTGCCAGCAGAACAACCGGGGCCGACGAGCAGTACTTC
TRBV14,NA,few,TRBJ2-5,CASSPQTYQETQYF,TGTGCCAGCAGCCCTCAGACGTACCAAGAGACCCAGTACTTC
TRBV20-1,NA,few,TRBJ2-3,CSASRAPPLNTQYF,TGCAGTGCTAGTAGGGCTCCCCCTCTGAATACGCAGTATTTT
TRBV9,NA,NA,TRBJ2-1,CASSVRGSAGPYNEQFF,TGTGCCAGCAGCGTAAGAGGTTCGGCGGGGCCCTACAATGAGCAGTTCTTC
TRBV24-1,NA,NA,TRBJ2-1,CATSEPSDEQFF,TGTGCCACCAGTGAGCCTAGCGATGAGCAGTTCTTC
TRBV5-5,NA,NA,TRBJ2-4,CASSLSLSAKNIQYF,TGTGCCAGCAGCTTGAGTCTGTCAGCCAAAAACATTCAGTACTTC
TRBV27,TRBD1,NA,TRBJ1-1,CASSSKPGQSTEAFF,TGTGCCAGCAGTTCGAAGCCGGGACAGTCCACTGAAGCTTTCTTT
TRBV18,NA,NA,TRBJ2-5,CASSRGWDSEETQYF,TGTGCCAGCTCCCGGGGTTGGGATAGTGAAGAGACCCAGTACTTC
TRBV29-1,NA,NA,TRBJ2-3,CSVAAAGTAQDTQYF,TGCAGCGTTGCCGCCGCGGGGACAGCCCAAGATACGCAGTATTTT
TRBV6-1,NA,NA,TRBJ2-7,CASSSGTVPGEQYF,TGTGCCAGCAGCAGTGGGACCGTACCTGGCGAGCAGTACTTC
TRBV20-1,TRBD1,many,TRBJ2-3,CSASRADRAPDTQYF,TGCAGTGCTAGCAGAGCGGACAGGGCGCCAGATACGCAGTATTTT
TRBV28,NA,few,TRBJ2-7,CASSGQITYEQYF,TGTGCCAGTAGCGGCCAGATAACCTACGAGCAGTACTTC
TRBV10-3,NA,few,TRBJ1-2,CAISDPSAGGYTF,TGTGCCATCAGTGACCCCTCAGCGGGTGGCTACACCTTC
TRBV7-6,NA,many,TRBJ2-1,CASSPYNTYEQFF,TGTGCCAGCAGCCCATACAATACTTATGAGCAGTTCTTC
TRBV4-3,NA,NA,TRBJ2-3,CASSQEIADTQYF,TGCGCCAGCAGCCAAGAGATTGCCGATACGCAGTATTTT